This T cell receptor (beta chain) is drawn from a study of cytomegalovirus exposure and HLA in healthy donors. Study-wide results and caveats: An ancestry cluster, one associated with Asian ancestry, reportedly showed fewer N-insertions than the approximately 670-donor mean in a later analysis.

The CDR3 is 16 amino acids. The V and J ends lost 5 bases and 0 bases, in that order; junction bases with no gene match: 10. Germline V gene data show CDR1 as MNHNY and CDR2 as SVGAGI (reference sequence). The PCR had 60 Vbeta and 13 Jbeta primers. Sequencing was performed with immunoSEQ multiplex PCR; in TCRdb, only in-frame clones are kept and a portion is missing. The sample gives more than 130,000 clones, 70% to 80% of which show up once; 3.9% is in the top ten. Details on this clone: Its target is not known.

Sequences were obtained from PBMCs. This clonotype was obtained from a man between 18 and 29 years old in good health and CMV-seronegative. V and J are TRBV6-6 and TRBJ2-7; TRBD2 agrees at 7 bases. In nucleotides, the CDR3 is TGTGCCAGCAGTCTAGGCGGGAGCCCCCTCTCCTACGAGCAGTACTTC. As protein: CASSLGGSPLSYEQYF.